Listed here are 20 T cell receptor beta chains from one sample, sequenced in a study of OX40 agonist ivuxolimab in advanced cancers. The protocol was immunoSEQ multiplex PCR, while the TCRdb copy is restricted to in-frame clones and leaves out a portion. The sample consists of roughly 39,000 clones, roughly 90% of them appearing once. Material: CD4+ or CD8+ T cells sorted from blood, obtained in a trial of the OX40 agonist ivuxolimab. The origin of the receptors is an adult with an advanced solid tumor such as melanoma, head and neck, liver or kidney cancer.

This rearrangement joins TRBV19 to TRBJ2-7, with TRBD1 matching over 7 bases. CDR3 length: 13 amino acids. Trimming took 6 bases from V and 1 from J; bases not matched to a gene: 3. Germline lookup yields CDR1 LNHDA and CDR2 SQIVND (reference sequence). The CDR3 loop is CASSPGQSYEQYF. CDR3 nucleotides: TGTGCCAGTAGCCCGGGACAGTCCTACGAGCAGTACTTC.

The rearrangement links TRBV28 to TRBJ1-5; D remains unclear. CDR1 MDHEN and CDR2 SYDVKM come from the germline V gene. The CDR3 is made up of 14 amino acids. V lost 2 bases and J 2 bases, leaving 7 bases between the germline ends. In nucleotides, the CDR3 is TGTGCCAGCAGTTTAGAACATCGCAATCAGCCCCAGCATTTT. This sequence encodes CASSLEHRNQPQHF.

This sequence joins TRBV4-1 and TRBJ2-7; 10 positions agree with TRBD1. J gave up 4 bases and V 3 bases, and 6 bases lay outside the gene matches. The CDR3 is made up of 15 amino acids. Germline-derived CDR1 and CDR2 are MGHRA and YSYEKL. The CDR3 nucleotides read TGCGCCAGCAGCCATCACCCGGGACAGGGGTACGAGCAGTACTTC. Protein: CASSHHPGQGYEQYF.

V usage is TRBV5-4 and J usage is TRBJ2-3; a weak D match, TRBD1 (6 bases). V was clipped by 0 bases and J by 0 bases, with 11 bases between them. The CDR3 runs to 16 residues. The germline V gene has CDR1 SGHNT and CDR2 YYREEE (reference sequence). CDR3 sequence: CASSLAWGLSTDTQYF. The CDR3 coding sequence is TGTGCCAGCAGCTTGGCCTGGGGGCTGAGCACAGATACGCAGTATTTT.

This rearrangement joins TRBV4-2 to TRBJ2-7; either TRBD1 or TRBD2 may fit D (5 bases each). Germline V gives CDR1 LGHNA, CDR2 YNFKEQ. The CDR3 has 15 residues. The V and J ends lost 0 bases and 1 base respectively, with 10 bases between them. CDR3 region: CASSQEWGSSYEQYF. CDR3 in DNA: TGTGCCAGCAGCCAAGAGTGGGGGAGTTCCTACGAGCAGTACTTC.

The V call is TRBV19, the J call TRBJ2-6; D might be TRBD2 (6 bases). Germline V gene data show CDR1 as LNHDA and CDR2 as SQIVND (reference sequence). The germline V and J ends were trimmed by 5 bases and 0 bases, with 14 bases remaining between them. The CDR3 covers 17 residues. Here the CDR3 DNA reads TGTGCCAGTAGTCCCCGTGGGGGGAACTCTGGGGCCAACGTCCTGACTTTC. This sequence encodes CASSPRGGNSGANVLTF.

The chain recombines TRBV9 with TRBJ2-5, with D perhaps TRBD1 (6 bases). The V gene lost 5 bases and the J gene lost 4 bases, with 18 bases spanning the gap. The germline V gene has CDR1 SGDLS and CDR2 YYNGEE. The length of the CDR3 is 15 residues. The chain's CDR3 is CASSLQGKGIETQYF. The CDR3 DNA reads TGTGCCAGCAGTCTTCAGGGGAAGGGAATAGAGACCCAGTACTTC. The full variable domain, rest sourced from reference TRBV9 and TRBJ2-5, is DSGVTQTPKHLITATGQRVTLRCSPRSGDLSVYWYQQSLDQGLQFLIQYYNGEERAKGNILERFSAQQFPDLHSELNLSSLELGDSALYFCASSLQGKGIETQYFGPGTRLLVL.

The chain recombines TRBV10-3 with TRBJ2-3, with TRBD2 matching over 7 bases. The V gene end was trimmed by 4 bases and the J gene end by 3 bases; junction bases not matched to a gene: 10. This CDR3 comprises 16 residues. Per the germline V gene, CDR1 is ENHRY and CDR2 is SYGVKD. DNA of the CDR3: TGTGCCATCAGTGTGCGGGCTAGCGGCGGTACAGATACGCAGTATTTT. Its protein is CAISVRASGGTDTQYF.

This chain links TRBV28 with TRBJ1-2; no reliable D call. Germline CDR1 and CDR2: MDHEN and SYDVKM. The CDR3 is 11 residues long. V dropped 6 bases and J dropped 6 bases, with 8 bases sitting between them. The CDR3 DNA reads as TGTGCCAGCAGGGGGTTCCATGGCTACACCTTC. Protein sequence: CASRGFHGYTF.

The chain joins TRBV27 to TRBJ1-5; a weak D match, TRBD1 (5 bases). The CDR3 contains 15 residues. Trimming pared 0 bases from V and 6 bases from J, leaving 12 bases between. Germline values: CDR1 MNHEY, CDR2 SMNVEV (reference sequence). The CDR3 bases are TGTGCCAGCAGTTTATCCGCGGCAGGGAGTCAGCCCCAGCATTTT. Protein product: CASSLSAAGSQPQHF.

This sequence joins TRBV6-1 and TRBJ2-7; possible D gene TRBD1, 6 bases. Germline CDR1 is MNHNS and CDR2 is SASEGT. With 4 bases removed from V and 2 bases from J, the gap between germline ends came to 15 bases. There are 15 residues in the CDR3. CDR3 in amino acids: CASSGYGTPPYEQYF. In nucleotides, the CDR3 is TGTGCCAGCAGTGGTTACGGGACACCACCCTACGAGCAGTACTTC.

The rearrangement joins TRBV19 to TRBJ2-7, with 14 bases aligning to TRBD2. Per the germline V gene, CDR1 is LNHDA and CDR2 is SQIVND (reference sequence). J was trimmed by 1 base and V by 4 bases; bases with no gene match: 3. The CDR3 has 16 residues. This chain's CDR3 is CASSTGLAGVSYEQYF. Here the CDR3 DNA reads TGTGCCAGTAGTACGGGACTAGCGGGAGTATCCTACGAGCAGTACTTC.

The chain is built from TRBV15 and TRBJ2-2, with D unclear. V was trimmed by 3 bases and J by 3 bases, leaving 17 bases between them. CDR3 length equals 17 residues. Germline V gene data show CDR1 as LNHNV and CDR2 as YYDKDF (reference sequence). This chain's CDR3 is CATSSPLGASDTGELFF. The CDR3 bases are TGTGCCACCAGCAGTCCCCTCGGAGCGTCCGACACCGGGGAGCTGTTTTTT.

In this sample, this clone turned up once. This sequence joins TRBV28 and TRBJ2-2; TRBD1 matches 8 bases. The length of the CDR3 is 16 residues. CDR1 and CDR2 (germline): MDHEN, SYDVKM. Losses at the gene ends were 5 bases for V and 0 bases for J; bases not matched to a gene: 5. In nucleotides, the CDR3 is TGTGCCAGCAGTGGAGGACAGGGAACGAACACCGGGGAGCTGTTTTTT. Translating gives CASSGGQGTNTGELFF. The full variable domain, rest sourced from reference TRBV28 and TRBJ2-2, is DVKVTQSSRYLVKRTGEKVFLECVQDMDHENMFWYRQDPGLGLRLIYFSYDVKMKEKGDIPEGYSVSREKKERFSLILESASTNQTSMYLCASSGGQGTNTGELFFGEGSRLTVL.

This clone was counted a single time. This chain uses TRBV28 with TRBJ2-7, with 8 nucleotides matching TRBD2. Germline V gene sequence: CDR1 MDHEN, CDR2 SYDVKM. The CDR3 spans 15 residues. The junction had 10 bases not matched to a gene; V was cut back by 2 bases and J by 7 bases. The CDR3 nucleotides are TGTGCCAGCAGTTTAAGTCCGGGAGGGCCGTGGGAGCAGTACTTC. Translated: CASSLSPGGPWEQYF.

The gene calls are TRBV9 and TRBJ2-5; no definite D call. The CDR3 is made up of 12 amino acids. Germline values: CDR1 SGDLS, CDR2 YYNGEE. Trimming left V 0 bases short and J 0 bases short, with 0 bases between. As DNA, the CDR3 is TGTGCCAGCAGCGTAGACCAAGAGACCCAGTACTTC. It translates to CASSVDQETQYF.

This sequence joins TRBV6-5 and TRBJ1-5; 9 positions agree with TRBD1. The CDR3 is 15 residues long. Trimming removed 6 bases from V and 7 bases from J; junction bases left unmatched: 10. Germline lookup yields CDR1 MNHEY and CDR2 SVGAGI. The CDR3 DNA reads TGTGCCAGCAGAGAACGGACAGGGGATGGGCAGCCCCAGCATTTT. It codes for CASRERTGDGQPQHF.

The rearrangement uses TRBV21-1 and TRBJ2-1. TRBV21-1 is a pseudogene. The CDR3 is 14 amino acids. CDR3 nucleotide sequence: TGTGCCAGCAGCAAATCATCGCTGTGGTTCGAGCAGTTCTTC. Translating it yields CASSKSSLWFEQFF.

The chain combines TRBV14 with TRBJ2-3; the D is unclear. Germline V lookup: CDR1 SGHDN, CDR2 FVKESK. The CDR3 is made up of 14 amino acids. Trimming pared 4 bases from V and 5 bases from J, leaving 13 bases between. This CDR3 reads CASSPNRYQDTQYF. Written as DNA, the CDR3 is TGTGCCAGCAGCCCCAATCGATACCAAGATACGCAGTATTTT.

This chain joins TRBV2 and TRBJ1-2; D gene uncertain. The CDR3 has 15 amino acids. The ends were cut back, 6 bases at V and 5 bases at J, with 19 bases in the middle. Germline V gives CDR1 SNHLY, CDR2 FYNNEI. The DNA of the CDR3 is TGTGCCAGCAGGGGAGTAAGGACGGAGTCATATGGCTACACCTTC. Amino acid sequence: CASRGVRTESYGYTF.